These T cell receptor beta chains were read from a single sample in a study of blood T cell repertoires in COVID-19. Data came from immunoSEQ multiplex PCR; TCRdb stores just in-frame clones and leaves some out. This sample has some 670,000 clones, with around 89% found just once. The sequenced material came from peripheral blood. Receptors were obtained from a woman in her late teens or twenties with acute or convalescent COVID-19. Both conserved end residues are part of each CDR3. The D gene is left open where the match is weak. A row's size may be missing; if present it is once, few, many or a size class.

d_gene: TRBD1
abundance: .
j_gene: TRBJ2-7
v_gene: TRBV7-2
CDR3nt: TGTGCCAGCAGCTTAGCGGGGCAGGGGGCCTACGAGCAGTACTTC
CDR3aa: CASSLAGQGAYEQYF

d_gene: .
abundance: .
j_gene: TRBJ2-7
v_gene: TRBV5-1
CDR3nt: TGCGCCAGCAGTCCCCGACGGGATTCCTACGAGCAGTACTTC
CDR3aa: CASSPRRDSYEQYF

d_gene: .
abundance: once
j_gene: TRBJ2-2
v_gene: TRBV19
CDR3nt: TGTGCCAGTAGTATAGCTTCGGGGGTGGCCACCGGGGAGCTGTTTTTT
CDR3aa: CASSIASGVATGELFF

d_gene: TRBD2
abundance: .
j_gene: TRBJ2-3
v_gene: TRBV5-4
CDR3nt: TGTGCCAGCAGCTTGCTAGCGGGGGGGACAGATACGCAGTATTTT
CDR3aa: CASSLLAGGTDTQYF

d_gene: TRBD1
abundance: .
j_gene: TRBJ1-2
v_gene: TRBV13
CDR3nt: TGTGCCAGCAGCTTAGGCCTAACGGACAGGGATGGTGGCTACACCTTC
CDR3aa: CASSLGLTDRDGGYTF

d_gene: TRBD1
abundance: .
j_gene: TRBJ1-2
v_gene: TRBV7-9
CDR3nt: TGTGCCAGCAGCTTAGAGGTGTGGTTTAGGACAGGAAGCTATGGCTACACCTTC
CDR3aa: CASSLEVWFRTGSYGYTF

d_gene: .
abundance: few
j_gene: TRBJ1-5
v_gene: TRBV5-5
CDR3nt: TGTGCCAGCAGCTGGGGGCCTTCAAGCAATCAGCCCCAGCATTTT
CDR3aa: CASSWGPSSNQPQHF

d_gene: .
abundance: .
j_gene: TRBJ2-7
v_gene: TRBV7-8
CDR3nt: TGTGCCAGCAACTTCCGGAGAGGAGGTGAGCAGTACTTC
CDR3aa: CASNFRRGGEQYF

d_gene: .
abundance: few
j_gene: TRBJ1-5
v_gene: TRBV5-8
CDR3nt: TGTGCCAGCAGTCAGCGGCAGCCCCAGCATTTT
CDR3aa: CASSQRQPQHF

d_gene: .
abundance: .
j_gene: TRBJ2-7
v_gene: TRBV7-6
CDR3nt: TGTGCCAGCAGTCGAGGGGGACCTGCCTACGAGCAGTACTTC
CDR3aa: CASSRGGPAYEQYF

d_gene: .
abundance: once
j_gene: TRBJ2-1
v_gene: TRBV2
CDR3nt: TGTGCCAGTCGCGGTTTAAGGGGTGAGCAGTTCTTC
CDR3aa: CASRGLRGEQFF

d_gene: .
abundance: .
j_gene: TRBJ1-6
v_gene: TRBV4-2
CDR3nt: TGTGCCAGCAGTCCAGAGGATTCACCCCTCCACTTT
CDR3aa: CASSPEDSPLHF

d_gene: .
abundance: .
j_gene: TRBJ1-2
v_gene: TRBV2
CDR3nt: TGTGCCAGCAGCGATACCGGGACAAACTATGGCTACACCTTC
CDR3aa: CASSDTGTNYGYTF

d_gene: .
abundance: .
j_gene: TRBJ1-1
v_gene: TRBV7-9
CDR3nt: TGTGCCAGCGGTGGGAGCACTGAAGCTTTCTTT
CDR3aa: CASGGSTEAFF

d_gene: .
abundance: .
j_gene: TRBJ2-7
v_gene: TRBV18
CDR3nt: TGTGCCAGCTCATACACCGGGACTGCCCCCTACGAGCAGTACTTC
CDR3aa: CASSYTGTAPYEQYF

d_gene: .
abundance: .
j_gene: TRBJ2-3
v_gene: TRBV9
CDR3nt: TGTGCCAGCAGGACTAGTGGGTCGGATACGCAGTATTTT
CDR3aa: CASRTSGSDTQYF

d_gene: TRBD2
abundance: .
j_gene: TRBJ2-7
v_gene: TRBV5-5
CDR3nt: TGTGCCAGCCGCGAGGCGGGGGTCGTGTCCTACGAGCAGTACTTC
CDR3aa: CASREAGVVSYEQYF

d_gene: TRBD1
abundance: .
j_gene: TRBJ1-2
v_gene: TRBV4-3
CDR3nt: TGCGCCAGCAGCCAAGATAGGGGGACAGGACCTGGCTACACCTTC
CDR3aa: CASSQDRGTGPGYTF

d_gene: .
abundance: .
j_gene: TRBJ1-2
v_gene: TRBV27
CDR3nt: TGTGCCAGCAGTTTATATGGGAGTACACCTAACTATGGCTACACCTTC
CDR3aa: CASSLYGSTPNYGYTF

d_gene: TRBD2
abundance: .
j_gene: TRBJ2-1
v_gene: TRBV27
CDR3nt: TGTGCCAGCAGTTTATTCCGGGGGGGCCCCGCGATTAATGAGCAGTTCTTC
CDR3aa: CASSLFRGGPAINEQFF

d_gene: .
abundance: .
j_gene: TRBJ2-1
v_gene: TRBV19
CDR3nt: TGTGCCAGTAGTCCTGGTGGACTGGGAAGGGATGAGCAGTTCTTC
CDR3aa: CASSPGGLGRDEQFF

d_gene: .
abundance: .
j_gene: TRBJ2-1
v_gene: TRBV11-2
CDR3nt: TGTGCCAGCACCGCGGCGAACAGGAATGAGCAGTTCTTC
CDR3aa: CASTAANRNEQFF

d_gene: .
abundance: .
j_gene: TRBJ2-3
v_gene: TRBV6-1
CDR3nt: TGTGCCAGCAGTGAACTCGGCACAGATACGCAGTATTTT
CDR3aa: CASSELGTDTQYF

d_gene: .
abundance: .
j_gene: TRBJ1-4
v_gene: TRBV7-3
CDR3nt: TGTGCCAGCAGCTCGCGTGCGGGGGAGGAAAAACTGTTTTTT
CDR3aa: CASSSRAGEEKLFF

d_gene: .
abundance: once
j_gene: TRBJ1-1
v_gene: TRBV5-4
CDR3nt: TGTGCCAGCAGCGTAGACATGAACACTGAAGCTTTCTTT
CDR3aa: CASSVDMNTEAFF

d_gene: .
abundance: .
j_gene: TRBJ1-5
v_gene: TRBV24-1
CDR3nt: TGTGCCACCAGTGATCAGGGGATCAATCAGCCCCAGCATTTT
CDR3aa: CATSDQGINQPQHF

d_gene: .
abundance: .
j_gene: TRBJ1-2
v_gene: TRBV6-1
CDR3nt: TGTGCCAGCAGTGAGTTACAGGCTAACTATGGCTACACCTTC
CDR3aa: CASSELQANYGYTF

d_gene: TRBD1
abundance: .
j_gene: TRBJ2-6
v_gene: TRBV2
CDR3nt: TGTGCCAGCAGCGCCCACCCGGGACAGGCACCCGGGGCCAACGTCCTGACTTTC
CDR3aa: CASSAHPGQAPGANVLTF

d_gene: TRBD1
abundance: .
j_gene: TRBJ2-7
v_gene: TRBV18
CDR3nt: TGTGCCAGCGGGGACAGGTCCGAAATGGGGGAGCAGTACTTC
CDR3aa: CASGDRSEMGEQYF

d_gene: TRBD1
abundance: once
j_gene: TRBJ1-2
v_gene: TRBV24-1
CDR3nt: TGTGCCACCAGTGAGAGGACAGGTTCTAACTATGGCTACACCTTC
CDR3aa: CATSERTGSNYGYTF

d_gene: .
abundance: .
j_gene: TRBJ1-1
v_gene: TRBV2
CDR3nt: TGTGCCAGCAGAAAAGGACAAGTTAACACTGAAGCTTTCTTT
CDR3aa: CASRKGQVNTEAFF

d_gene: .
abundance: .
j_gene: TRBJ1-2
v_gene: TRBV4-1
CDR3nt: TGCGCCAGCAGCCAAGTCCCTTTTCTGGGGGCGGTTGGCTACACCTTC
CDR3aa: CASSQVPFLGAVGYTF

d_gene: .
abundance: .
j_gene: TRBJ2-7
v_gene: TRBV30
CDR3nt: TGTGCCTGGAGTGGAGGGCAGGCTACCCGGGAGTACTTC
CDR3aa: CAWSGGQATREYF

d_gene: TRBD1
abundance: once
j_gene: TRBJ1-2
v_gene: TRBV6-5
CDR3nt: TGTGCCAGCAGTTACCAGACAGGGAACCGTGGCTACACCTTC
CDR3aa: CASSYQTGNRGYTF

d_gene: .
abundance: .
j_gene: TRBJ2-5
v_gene: TRBV19
CDR3nt: TGTGCCAGTAGTATTCAGGGCTCGGGGACCCAGTACTTC
CDR3aa: CASSIQGSGTQYF

d_gene: .
abundance: .
j_gene: TRBJ1-2
v_gene: TRBV5-1
CDR3nt: TGCGCCAGCAGCTTGGGCCCCTCCGGGGAATATGGCTACACCTTC
CDR3aa: CASSLGPSGEYGYTF

d_gene: TRBD1
abundance: .
j_gene: TRBJ2-7
v_gene: TRBV5-1
CDR3nt: TGCGCCAGCAGCTTGACCTCCGGGACAGGGGGGTTGGAGCAGTACTTC
CDR3aa: CASSLTSGTGGLEQYF

d_gene: .
abundance: .
j_gene: TRBJ1-5
v_gene: TRBV30
CDR3nt: TGTGCCTGGAGTGTATATATGGGCGACCAGCCCCAGCATTTT
CDR3aa: CAWSVYMGDQPQHF

d_gene: .
abundance: .
j_gene: TRBJ1-2
v_gene: TRBV9
CDR3nt: TGTGCCAGCAGCTCAGGGATAGGGGCAGGGCCTAACTATGGCTACACCTTC
CDR3aa: CASSSGIGAGPNYGYTF

d_gene: TRBD1
abundance: .
j_gene: TRBJ2-5
v_gene: TRBV9
CDR3nt: TGTGCCAGCAGCCCGGGGACAGGGGGCGTAGTAGAGACCCAGTACTTC
CDR3aa: CASSPGTGGVVETQYF

d_gene: .
abundance: .
j_gene: TRBJ2-7
v_gene: TRBV9
CDR3nt: TGTGCCAGCAGCGTAGGGGACAAGACCTACGAGCAGTACTTC
CDR3aa: CASSVGDKTYEQYF

d_gene: TRBD1
abundance: .
j_gene: TRBJ1-2
v_gene: TRBV4-2
CDR3nt: TGTGCCAGCGGACACCAGGGGGGTGGCTACACCTTC
CDR3aa: CASGHQGGGYTF

d_gene: .
abundance: .
j_gene: TRBJ1-4
v_gene: TRBV25-1
CDR3nt: TGTGCCAGCAGTGAATATGGGCTCGGGGGGCGGAATGAAAAACTGTTTTTT
CDR3aa: CASSEYGLGGRNEKLFF

d_gene: .
abundance: .
j_gene: TRBJ2-3
v_gene: TRBV9
CDR3nt: TGTGCCAGCAGCGTATCCCCCCTGGTGGACTTCACAGATACGCAGTATTTT
CDR3aa: CASSVSPLVDFTDTQYF

d_gene: .
abundance: .
j_gene: TRBJ1-1
v_gene: TRBV11-3
CDR3nt: TGTGCCAGCAGCCCCACCGGGAAGAACACTGAAGCTTTCTTT
CDR3aa: CASSPTGKNTEAFF

d_gene: TRBD1
abundance: .
j_gene: TRBJ2-2
v_gene: TRBV4-1
CDR3nt: TGCGCCAGCGCGGACAGGGCGAACACCGGGGAGCTGTTTTTT
CDR3aa: CASADRANTGELFF

d_gene: .
abundance: few
j_gene: TRBJ1-3
v_gene: TRBV12-3/TRBV12-4
CDR3nt: TGTGCCAGCAGTTTTACAGACACCATATATTTT
CDR3aa: CASSFTDTIYF

d_gene: .
abundance: .
j_gene: TRBJ2-7
v_gene: TRBV13
CDR3nt: TGTGCCAGCAGCTTGGAGAGATCCTACGAGCAGTACTTC
CDR3aa: CASSLERSYEQYF

d_gene: .
abundance: .
j_gene: TRBJ1-1
v_gene: TRBV7-3
CDR3nt: TGTGCCAGCAGCACGAAGGGGGGGACTGAAGCTTTCTTT
CDR3aa: CASSTKGGTEAFF

d_gene: .
abundance: once
j_gene: TRBJ1-3
v_gene: TRBV28
CDR3nt: TGTGCCAGCAGCCTTATGGCCGGGTTTAGGAACACCATATATTTT
CDR3aa: CASSLMAGFRNTIYF